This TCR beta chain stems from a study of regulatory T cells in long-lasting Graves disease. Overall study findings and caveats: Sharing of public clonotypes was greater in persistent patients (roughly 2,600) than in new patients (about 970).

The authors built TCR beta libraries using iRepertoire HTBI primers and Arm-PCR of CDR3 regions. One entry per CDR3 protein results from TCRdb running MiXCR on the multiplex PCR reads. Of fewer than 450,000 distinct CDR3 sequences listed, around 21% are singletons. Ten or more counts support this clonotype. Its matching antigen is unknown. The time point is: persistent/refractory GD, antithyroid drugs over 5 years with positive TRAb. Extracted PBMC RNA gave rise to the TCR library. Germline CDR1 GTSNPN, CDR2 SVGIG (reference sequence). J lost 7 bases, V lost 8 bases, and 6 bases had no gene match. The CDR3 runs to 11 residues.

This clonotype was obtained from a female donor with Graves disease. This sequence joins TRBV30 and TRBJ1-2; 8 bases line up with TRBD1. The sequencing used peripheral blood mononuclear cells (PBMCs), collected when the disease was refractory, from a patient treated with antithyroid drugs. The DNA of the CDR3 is TGTGCCAGGACAGGGAATCGTGGCTACACCTTC. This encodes CARTGNRGYTF. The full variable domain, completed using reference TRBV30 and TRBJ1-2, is SQTIHQWPATLVQPVGSPLSLECTVEGTSNPNLYWYRQAAGRGLQLLFYSVGIGQISSEVPQNLSASRPQDRQFILSSKKLLLSDSGFYLCARTGNRGYTFGSGTRLTVV.